This passage covers 28 T cell receptor beta chains from one sample sequenced in a study of T cells in Graves' hyperthyroidism and ophthalmopathy (dated by TCRdb to about 2019). The library was obtained by multiplex PCR. Sequenced using an Illumina HiSeq 2000. Amplification of TCR beta CDR3 regions was carried out from RNA transcripts. A first-round RT-PCR of the TCR CDR3 used the HTBI primer set with the Qiagen OneStep RT-PCR kit. The public sequencing data were trimmed at Q25 with fastp and processed into clonotypes with MiXCR by TCRdb, which kept only in-frame beta chains. Every CDR3 protein is listed once, alongside the most common genes and DNA of its rows. This sample is represented by 250,000 to 300,000 distinct CDR3 sequences; approximately 19% of them were singletons. The ten biggest clones cover approximately 35% of the sample. Sequences were obtained from blood. These receptors all come from a man aged 45-65 years with Graves' ophthalmopathy.

This chain joins TRBV15 and TRBJ2-5, with D perhaps matching TRBD2 (5 bases). Germline V lookup: CDR1 LNHNV, CDR2 YYDKDF (reference sequence). The CDR3 covers 18 residues. The V end lost 0 bases, the J end lost 6 bases, and 23 bases lay between the germline ends. CDR3 sequence: CATSRDLGQHSGKKTQYF. In DNA form, the CDR3 reads TGTGCCACCAGCAGAGATCTAGGCCAACACTCCGGGAAGAAGACCCAGTACTTC.

This clonotype was seen repeatedly, ten times or more. The chain links TRBV11-2 to TRBJ2-7; 10 bases fit TRBD1. The CDR3 extends over 16 amino acids. CDR1 is SGHAT, CDR2 FQNNGV, per germline. Trimming removed 3 bases from V and 1 base from J; junction bases left unmatched: 6. CDR3 sequence reads: CASSFVRTGGSYEQYF. CDR3 in DNA: TGTGCCAGCAGCTTCGTTCGGACAGGGGGTTCCTACGAGCAGTACTTC. The full variable domain, with the rest looked up from reference TRBV11-2 and TRBJ2-7, is EAGVAQSPRYKIIEKRQSVAFWCNPISGHATLYWYQQILGQGPKLLIQFQNNGVVDDSQLPKDRFSAERLKGVDSTLKIQPAKLEDSAVYLCASSFVRTGGSYEQYFGPGTRLTVT.

This clonotype was counted a few times. This chain uses TRBV14 with TRBJ2-1, with a weak D call TRBD2 (6 bases). The V gene's germline CDR1 is SGHDN and CDR2 FVKESK. V was shortened by 0 bases and J by 0 bases, with 9 bases between the two germline ends. This CDR3 spans 16 amino acids. The CDR3 loop is CASSQEWRASYNEQFF. The CDR3 bases are TGTGCCAGCAGCCAAGAGTGGAGGGCCTCCTACAATGAGCAGTTCTTC.

This clonotype occurred a few times. The genes are TRBV5-1 and TRBJ2-5; D might be TRBD2 (6 bases). CDR1 and CDR2 (germline): SGHRS, YFSETQ. Trimming pared 0 bases from V and 3 bases from J, leaving 12 bases between. This CDR3 is 15 amino acids long. Here the CDR3 DNA reads TGCGCCAGCAGCTTGGTGGAGGGAGCTAAAGAGACCCAGTACTTC. It is translated as CASSLVEGAKETQYF.

This clonotype came up many times. For the CDR3, the DNA is TGTGCCAGCAGCACCGGACAGGTGACGAACACTGAAGCTTTCTTT. Residues: CASSTGQVTNTEAFF. V and J are TRBV7-9 and TRBJ1-1, with 7 bases lining up with TRBD1. CDR1 and CDR2 from the germline V gene are SEHNR and FQNEAQ (reference sequence). This CDR3 has 15 residues. V shed 5 bases and J 1 base; nucleotides not matched to a gene: 7. Complete variable domain (other parts from reference TRBV7-9 and TRBJ1-1): DTGVSQNPRHKITKRGQNVTFRCDPISEHNRLYWYRQTLGQGPEFLTYFQNEAQLEKSRLLSDRFSAERPKGSFSTLEIQRTEQGDSAMYLCASSTGQVTNTEAFFGQGTRLTVV.

The rearrangement joins TRBV6-2 or TRBV6-3 to TRBJ1-2; no definite D call. There are 14 residues in the CDR3. V dropped 3 bases and J dropped 4 bases, with 12 bases sitting between them. Looked up from germline, CDR1 is MNHEY and CDR2 is SVGEGT. CDR3 nucleotides: TGTGCCAGCAGTTATCGGGGAAAGGGCTATGGCTACACCTTC. It yields the protein CASSYRGKGYGYTF.

This rearrangement joins TRBV27 to TRBJ2-7; 8 bases line up with TRBD2. The CDR3 is made up of 17 amino acids. The germline CDR1 and CDR2 sequences are MNHEY and SMNVEV (reference sequence). Losses at the gene ends were 5 bases for V and 3 bases for J; bases not matched to a gene: 15. The CDR3 DNA is TGTGCCAGCAGTCCGGTTCTCCCAGCGGGAGTGTTCTACGAGCAGTACTTC. Translation: CASSPVLPAGVFYEQYF.

The V call is TRBV6-1, the J call TRBJ2-7; 7 bases map to TRBD2. CDR3 size: 16 residues. The germline gives CDR1 MNHNS, CDR2 SASEGT. After removal of 5 bases from V and 6 bases from J, the junction contained 16 bases not matched to a gene. Here the CDR3 DNA reads TGTGCCAGCAGTCGCTTAGGGGAGGGCCTAAAGGTCGAGCAGTACTTC. This sequence encodes CASSRLGEGLKVEQYF.

This clonotype occurred many times. This rearrangement joins TRBV28 to TRBJ2-7, with 9 nucleotides matching TRBD2. Trimming cost V 6 bases and J 6 bases; bases outside gene matches: 12. The CDR3 extends over 15 amino acids. The V gene's germline CDR1 is MDHEN and CDR2 SYDVKM. CDR3 in DNA: TGTGCCAGCAGCCTTAAGCGGGAGGCCCGCGCCGAGCAGTACTTC. Translated: CASSLKREARAEQYF.

This clonotype showed up just a few times. The V and J genes are TRBV19 and TRBJ2-7, with 9 bases aligning to TRBD1. J gave up 5 bases and V 1 base, and 6 bases lay outside the gene matches. CDR1 and CDR2 from the germline V gene are LNHDA and SQIVND (reference sequence). CDR3 length: 15 residues. CDR3 sequence reads: CASSIVQGAPHEQYF. In DNA form, the CDR3 reads TGTGCCAGTAGTATAGTACAGGGGGCTCCCCACGAGCAGTACTTC.

This clonotype was seen at least ten times. In DNA form, the CDR3 reads TGTGCCAGCAGGGCCGGGACAGGGAGGTACAATGAGCAGTTCTTC. It is translated as CASRAGTGRYNEQFF. This sequence joins TRBV6-1 and TRBJ2-1; 9 bases agree with TRBD1. The CDR3 totals 15 residues. CDR1 is MNHNS, CDR2 SASEGT, per germline. The trim removed 6 bases at V and 4 bases at J, leaving 7 bases unmatched.

In its sample, this clonotype was seen a few times. The V call is TRBV5-1, the J call TRBJ1-4; no definite D call. CDR1 and CDR2 (germline): SGHRS, YFSETQ. This CDR3 has 16 amino acids. V dropped 0 bases and J dropped 4 bases, with 13 bases sitting between them. Written as DNA, the CDR3 is TGCGCCAGCAGCTTGGCCGGTAGCAACCTTAATGAAAAACTGTTTTTT. It specifies CASSLAGSNLNEKLFF. The full variable domain, completed using reference TRBV5-1 and TRBJ1-4, is KAGVTQTPRYLIKTRGQQVTLSCSPISGHRSVSWYQQTPGQGLQFLFEYFSETQRNKGNFPGRFSGRQFSNSRSEMNVSTLELGDSALYLCASSLAGSNLNEKLFFGSGTQLSVL.

This clonotype was found many times. J is TRBJ2-1 and V is TRBV19; 11 nucleotides align to TRBD1. The germline gives CDR1 LNHDA, CDR2 SQIVND (reference sequence). Trimming cost V 0 bases and J 9 bases; bases outside gene matches: 7. CDR3 size: 16 residues. The CDR3 DNA is TGTGCCAGTAGTATAGATATGCGGACAGGGGGCATTGAGCAGTTCTTC. It yields the protein CASSIDMRTGGIEQFF.

The CDR3 sequence: CASSQVANTEAFF. CDR3 coding DNA: TGCGCCAGCAGCCAAGTGGCGAACACTGAAGCTTTCTTT. This chain connects TRBV4-1 to TRBJ1-1, with D hard to call. CDR1 is MGHRA, CDR2 YSYEKL, per germline. The CDR3 runs 13 residues. V shed 1 base and J shed 1 base, with 4 bases lying between them.

This clonotype was recorded at least ten times. CDR3 coding DNA: TGTGCCAGCAGTTTTGACCGCGGTCTAACTTCACCCCTCCACTTT. As protein: CASSFDRGLTSPLHF. V and J are TRBV11-2 and TRBJ1-6; D is uncertain. The CDR3 consists of 15 residues. The V gene's germline CDR1 is SGHAT and CDR2 FQNNGV. The V end lost 6 bases, the J end lost 9 bases, and 18 bases lay between the germline ends.

This clonotype was found many times. The J gene is TRBJ2-1, the V gene TRBV14; 11 nucleotides line up with TRBD2. The length of the CDR3 is 15 residues. V shed 3 bases, J shed 8 bases, and the junction held 6 bases outside the gene matches. The germline V gene encodes CDR1 SGHDN and CDR2 FVKESK. As DNA, the CDR3 is TGTGCCAGCAGCCACCTACTAGCGGGAGACCATGAGCAGTTCTTC. It yields the protein CASSHLLAGDHEQFF.

The table lists this clonotype with many counts. The chain is built from TRBV18 and TRBJ1-4, with D perhaps TRBD1 (5 bases). Trimming took 5 bases from V and 8 from J, leaving 15 bases between them. Looked up from germline, CDR1 is KGHSH and CDR2 is LQKENI. The CDR3 runs to 14 residues. As DNA, the CDR3 is TGTGCCAGCTCATTCGGGACTCTCGAAGAAAAACTGTTTTTT. The encoded protein is CASSFGTLEEKLFF.

This clonotype was counted ten times or more. This chain uses TRBV20-1 with TRBJ2-1, with TRBD2 identical over 7 bases. The J segment lost 4 bases and the V segment lost 6 bases, leaving 15 bases of the junction unmatched. The CDR3 runs 16 residues. The germline V gene encodes CDR1 DFQATT and CDR2 SNEGSKA (reference sequence). CDR3 sequence reads: CSAMRSGTTSYNEQFF. The CDR3 bases are TGCAGTGCCATGCGTTCCGGGACTACATCTTACAATGAGCAGTTCTTC.

A remark on this clonotype: Mismatch with germline at one junction end may stem from a read error. V gene TRBV7-2 combines with J gene TRBJ2-2, with D possibly matching TRBD2 (5 bases). Germline-derived CDR1 and CDR2 are SGHTA and FQGNSA. The CDR3 has 15 residues. CDR3 sequence: CASSLWQTGTGEMFF. CDR3 DNA sequence: TGTGCCAGCAGCTTATGGCAAACGGGCACCGGGGAGATGTTTTTT. Full variable domain (remainder filled in from reference TRBV7-2 and TRBJ2-2): GAGVSQSPSNKVTEKGKDVELRCDPISGHTALYWYRQSLGQGLEFLIYFQGNSAPDKSGLPSDRFSAERTGGSVSTLTIQRTQQEDSAVYLCASSLWQTGTGEMFFGEGSRLTVL.

This clonotype has ten or more counts. The rearrangement links TRBV5-1 to TRBJ2-7; D may match TRBD1 or TRBD2 (5 bases each). Trimming removed 4 bases at V and 0 bases at J, with 8 bases between. CDR1 and CDR2 from the germline V gene are SGHRS and YFSETQ. The CDR3 is 13 amino acids. The CDR3: CASSAGASYEQYF. The DNA of the CDR3 is TGCGCCAGCAGCGCCGGGGCCTCCTACGAGCAGTACTTC.

A remark on this clonotype: A read error may be the cause here, since a much bigger clone is one base away. The V call is TRBV11-2, the J call TRBJ2-7; D gene ambiguous. Germline V gene lookup returns CDR1 SGHAT and CDR2 FQNNGV. V lost 5 bases and J lost 7, with 15 bases in between. The CDR3 loop spans 13 amino acids. The DNA of the CDR3 is TGTGCCAGCAGCACGCTTCAAGTGTGGGAGCAGTACTTC. Translation gives CASSTLQVWEQYF.

The V gene is TRBV28, the J gene TRBJ2-5; 10 bases fit TRBD1. Unmatched junction bases numbered 13, after V lost 4 bases and J lost 5 bases. The length of the CDR3 is 17 residues. From germline, CDR1 is MDHEN and CDR2 SYDVKM. CDR3 residues: CASSSSRLDRGRETQYF. The CDR3 DNA reads TGTGCCAGCAGTTCCTCCCGGCTAGACAGGGGGCGTGAGACCCAGTACTTC.

Many counts were recorded for this clonotype. The chain links TRBV28 to TRBJ1-5; the match to TRBD1 covers 8 bases. V gave up 3 bases and J gave up 0 bases; unmatched junction bases: 7. CDR3 length equals 17 residues. Germline assignment: CDR1 MDHEN and CDR2 SYDVKM. CDR3 amino acids: CASSLRQGAYSNQPQHF. Written as DNA, the CDR3 is TGTGCCAGCAGTTTGAGGCAGGGGGCCTATAGCAATCAGCCCCAGCATTTT.

This clonotype was picked up a small number of times. This rearrangement joins TRBV6-1 to TRBJ2-2; 9 bases agree with TRBD1. Per the germline V gene, CDR1 is MNHNS and CDR2 is SASEGT. The CDR3 runs to 15 residues. V lost 6 bases to trimming and J lost 6 bases; unmatched junction nucleotides: 8. The CDR3 protein is CASRTGGTGSGELFF. The CDR3 nucleotides are TGTGCCAGCAGGACAGGGGGGACGGGCTCCGGGGAGCTGTTTTTT.

A note on this clonotype: A much larger clone sits a single nucleotide away, making a read error possible. The V gene is TRBV28, the J gene TRBJ2-1, with D perhaps matching TRBD2 (6 bases). The germline V gene encodes CDR1 MDHEN and CDR2 SYDVKM. The CDR3 sequence is 16 residues long. Trimming took 4 bases from V and 8 from J, leaving 21 bases between them. The DNA of the CDR3 is TGTGCCAGCAGTTCTCTTCAGGAGGTGGGGGAGGATGAGCAGTTCTTC. Translated, it gives CASSSLQEVGEDEQFF.

The chain is built from TRBV3-1 and TRBJ1-3; no clear D. V was trimmed by 3 bases and J by 2 bases, leaving 8 bases between them. CDR1 is LGHDT and CDR2 is YNNKEL in the germline V gene (reference sequence). This CDR3 region has 14 residues. The CDR3 coding sequence is TGTGCCAGCAGCCAGTTGATTGCTGGAAACACCATATATTTT. Residues: CASSQLIAGNTIYF.

This clonotype has at least ten counts. This chain links TRBV11-2 with TRBJ2-3; TRBD1 is a possible D gene (5 bases). Per germline, CDR1 SGHAT and CDR2 FQNNGV. The CDR3 loop spans 15 amino acids. The V gene lost 3 bases and the J gene lost 3 bases, with 13 bases spanning the gap. The chain's CDR3 is CASSFSRAITDTQYF. The CDR3 DNA follows: TGTGCCAGCAGCTTCAGCAGGGCAATTACAGATACGCAGTATTTT.

The V call is TRBV6-2 or TRBV6-3, the J call TRBJ1-1; D unresolved. V lost 8 bases and J lost 1, with 11 bases in between. The V gene's germline CDR1 is MNHEY and CDR2 SVGEGT. CDR3 size: 13 residues. As DNA, the CDR3 is TGTGCCAGCCAACAGCTACCGAACACTGAAGCTTTCTTT. Protein sequence: CASQQLPNTEAFF.